The 28 T cell receptor beta chains given below trace back to one sample, sequenced in a study of PD-1 blockade in classical Hodgkin lymphoma. The time point here: cycle 4 day 1 (C4D1), after 6 weeks of nivolumab. With no exception, relapse followed autologous stem cell transplantation in all patients, and brentuximab vedotin exposure varied. This table comes from immunoSEQ multiplex PCR, and its TCRdb copy is limited to in-frame clones, with some not included. The sample consists of over 80,000 clones, roughly 73% of them appearing once. Sample: peripheral blood mononuclear cells (PBMCs), taken before the fourth cycle of nivolumab. These receptors were taken from a human donor with classical Hodgkin lymphoma.

V usage is TRBV5-6 and J usage is TRBJ1-4, with D tentatively TRBD1 (5 bases). The CDR3 loop spans 14 amino acids. CDR1 and CDR2 from the germline V gene are SGHDT and YYEEEE. The V end lost 5 bases, the J end lost 7 bases, and 15 bases lay between the germline ends. CDR3 sequence: CASRPGPGGEKLFF. DNA for the CDR3: TGTGCCAGCAGGCCGGGTCCGGGGGGTGAAAAACTGTTTTTT.

The rearrangement uses TRBV19 and TRBJ1-5, with D possibly matching TRBD1 (5 bases). The V end lost 3 bases, the J end lost 0 bases, and 15 bases lay between the germline ends. Germline V gene sequence: CDR1 LNHDA, CDR2 SQIVND (reference sequence). The CDR3 sequence is 17 residues long. Written as DNA, the CDR3 is TGTGCCAGTAGTATCGGGGGTCTAAGGTATAGCAATCAGCCCCAGCATTTT. Translation: CASSIGGLRYSNQPQHF.

This clone was recorded once. The J gene is TRBJ1-2, the V gene TRBV21-1; the listed D gene, TRBD1, was not tested against the DNA. TRBV21-1 is reported as a pseudogene. This CDR3 comprises 16 residues. CDR3 coding DNA: TGTGCCAGCAGCACTGCTGGGACAGCCTCTAACTATGGCTACACCTTC. The encoded protein is CASSTAGTASNYGYTF.

The J gene is TRBJ2-3, the V gene TRBV30, with TRBD1 matching over 7 bases. V dropped 2 bases and J dropped 2; count of bases not matched to a gene: 13. The CDR3 is 17 residues long. CDR1 GTSNPN and CDR2 SVGIG come from the germline V gene (reference sequence). The CDR3 bases are TGTGCCTGGAGTCTGAGGGGGCAGTCCCGTTACACAGATACGCAGTATTTT. As protein: CAWSLRGQSRYTDTQYF.

Details on this clone: The sample has other DNA sequences that encode this CDR3 too. This chain's CDR3 is CASSFRATNEKLFF. Here the CDR3 DNA reads TGCGCCAGCAGCTTTCGGGCAACTAATGAAAAACTGTTTTTT. This chain joins TRBV5-1 and TRBJ1-4; D remains ambiguous. The germline V gene has CDR1 SGHRS and CDR2 YFSETQ. The ends were cut back, 2 bases at V and 0 bases at J, with 5 bases in the middle. The CDR3 consists of 14 residues.

The chain combines TRBV5-6 with TRBJ2-7, with 7 bases aligning to TRBD1. The CDR3 runs 13 residues. In germline, CDR1 is SGHDT, CDR2 YYEEEE. J lost 3 bases, V lost 3 bases, and 3 bases had no gene match. CDR3 sequence reads: CASSSTGSYEQYF. The CDR3, as DNA: TGTGCCAGCAGCTCGACAGGGAGCTACGAGCAGTACTTC.

The genes are TRBV27 and TRBJ2-7, with a possible D match to TRBD1 (6 bases). Trimming pared 3 bases from V and 5 bases from J, leaving 14 bases between. Germline V gene lookup returns CDR1 MNHEY and CDR2 SMNVEV (reference sequence). There are 14 residues in the CDR3. The CDR3 protein is CASSLWGLPDEQYF. The CDR3 DNA follows: TGTGCCAGCAGTTTGTGGGGGCTCCCCGACGAGCAGTACTTC.

The sample holds a few counts of this clone. The chain recombines TRBV7-9 with TRBJ2-1; TRBD1 matches 8 bases. Germline loops: CDR1 SEHNR, CDR2 FQNEAQ (reference sequence). The CDR3 extends over 15 amino acids. V lost 6 bases and J lost 2; bases outside the gene matches: 6. This chain's CDR3 is CASRPTGDPYNEQFF. CDR3 nucleotides: TGTGCCAGCAGACCGACAGGGGACCCCTACAATGAGCAGTTCTTC.

The chain joins TRBV19 to TRBJ2-3, with 9 positions matching TRBD1. J lost 1 base, V lost 6 bases, and 5 bases had no gene match. Germline V gene data show CDR1 as LNHDA and CDR2 as SQIVND (reference sequence). The CDR3 sequence is 15 residues long. For the CDR3, the DNA is TGTGCCAGTAGACGGGGACAGGGTGGCACAGATACGCAGTATTTT. Translated, it gives CASRRGQGGTDTQYF.

As concerns this clone: One end of the junction does not line up with germline, which may come from a read error. This chain joins TRBV5-4 and TRBJ2-5, with TRBD2 as a possible D gene (6 bases). The CDR3 consists of 13 residues. The germline V gene encodes CDR1 SGHNT and CDR2 YYREEE (reference sequence). This CDR3 reads CASTLAAGETQYF. For the CDR3, the DNA is TGTGCCAGCACCTTGGCCGCGGGGGAGACCCAGTACTTC. Drawing the rest from reference TRBV5-4 and TRBJ2-5, the complete variable domain is ETGVTQSPTHLIKTRGQQVTLRCSSQSGHNTVSWYQQALGQGPQFIFQYYREEENGRGNFPPRFSGLQFPNYSSELNVNALELDDSALYLCASTLAAGETQYFGPGTRLLVL.

The chain employs TRBV7-9 and TRBJ2-5; D uncertain. The germline CDR1 and CDR2 sequences are SEHNR and FQNEAQ (reference sequence). Trimming removed 6 bases from V and 4 bases from J, with 6 bases in between. The CDR3 covers 11 residues. The CDR3 region is CASSYRETQYF. The CDR3 DNA reads TGTGCCAGCAGTTATCGAGAGACCCAGTACTTC.

The chain is built from TRBV10-3 and TRBJ2-5, with a possible D match to TRBD2 (6 bases). Germline CDR1 and CDR2: ENHRY and SYGVKD. This CDR3 is built from 14 residues. Trimming cost V 0 bases and J 5 bases, with 10 bases left between them. The CDR3 loop reads CAISESSGLETQYF. CDR3 DNA sequence: TGTGCCATCAGTGAGTCTTCGGGACTTGAGACCCAGTACTTC.

The gene calls are TRBV6-1 and TRBJ1-2; TRBD1 matches at 7 bases. After removal of 3 bases from V and 8 bases from J, the junction contained 18 bases not matched to a gene. This CDR3 is built from 17 residues. From germline, CDR1 is MNHNS and CDR2 SASEGT. CDR3 in amino acids: CASSDHNRGGPSGGYTF. Here the CDR3 DNA reads TGTGCCAGCAGTGACCACAACAGGGGAGGCCCCTCGGGCGGCTACACCTTC.

This clone was recorded only once. The J gene is TRBJ2-1, the V gene TRBV7-8; D is undetermined. Trimming took off 1 base at V and 0 bases at J, with 16 bases between the two ends. Germline V CDR1 and CDR2: SGHVS, FQNEAQ. This CDR3 is built from 18 residues. For the CDR3, the DNA is TGTGCCAGCAGCTTAGAACCTGCAGCGATCCGCTCCTACAATGAGCAGTTCTTC. It codes for CASSLEPAAIRSYNEQFF. The entire variable domain, with the rest obtained from reference TRBV7-8 and TRBJ2-1, is as follows: GAGVSQSPRYKVAKRGQDVALRCDPISGHVSLFWYQQALGQGPEFLTYFQNEAQLDKSGLPSDRFFAERPEGSVSTLKIQRTQQEDSAVYLCASSLEPAAIRSYNEQFFGPGTRLTVL.

This chain joins TRBV7-9 and TRBJ1-4; D not resolved. V lost 0 bases, J lost 3 bases, and 5 bases lay in between. The length of the CDR3 is 14 residues. The germline CDR1 and CDR2 sequences are SEHNR and FQNEAQ (reference sequence). CDR3 residues: CASSLARANEKLFF. CDR3 DNA: TGTGCCAGCAGCTTAGCTAGGGCTAATGAAAAACTGTTTTTT.

This chain uses TRBV9 with TRBJ2-1; no clear D. Germline CDR1 and CDR2: SGDLS and YYNGEE. The V end was cut by 0 bases, the J end by 0 bases, with 4 bases between. This CDR3 has 14 residues. CDR3 DNA: TGTGCCAGCAGCGTAGAGAGCTCCTACAATGAGCAGTTCTTC. It specifies CASSVESSYNEQFF.

The chain joins TRBV7-9 to TRBJ2-3; TRBD1 or TRBD2 may be the D gene (6 bases each). Germline loops: CDR1 SEHNR, CDR2 FQNEAQ (reference sequence). Trimming cost V 5 bases and J 3 bases, with 15 bases left between them. There are 15 residues in the CDR3. The DNA for the CDR3 is TGTGCCAGCAGCCAAGGTCGGGGGCTAACAGATACGCAGTATTTT. This gives the protein CASSQGRGLTDTQYF.

A word on this clone: The same CDR3 can be traced to other DNA sequences in this sample. The chain joins TRBV18 to TRBJ1-4; TRBD1 matches at 10 bases. Losses at the gene ends were 1 base for V and 5 bases for J; bases not matched to a gene: 1. Germline-derived CDR1 and CDR2 are KGHSH and LQKENI. This CDR3 contains 15 residues. CDR3 loop: CASSPRTGGNEKLFF. CDR3 DNA sequence: TGTGCCAGCTCACCACGGACAGGGGGGAATGAAAAACTGTTTTTT.

A single count supports this clone. The CDR3 region has the DNA TGTGCCAGCAGTTATACTAGCGGGGGGTCCTACAATGAGCAGTTCTTC. Its translation is CASSYTSGGSYNEQFF. The chain couples TRBV6-5 to TRBJ2-1; 12 bases align to TRBD2. The germline CDR1 and CDR2 sequences are MNHEY and SVGAGI. The CDR3 consists of 16 residues. V lost 3 bases to trimming and J lost 1 base; unmatched junction nucleotides: 1.

In DNA, the CDR3 is TGTGCCAGCAGCCCCCCATATGGGGAAAGCGTAGAAGAGACCCAGTACTTC. This translates into CASSPPYGESVEETQYF. The rearrangement uses TRBV28 and TRBJ2-5, with no clear D. Per germline, CDR1 MDHEN and CDR2 SYDVKM. The CDR3 is made up of 17 amino acids. V dropped 6 bases and J dropped 3 bases, with 23 bases sitting between them.

With respect to this clone: The CDR3 carries no conserved terminal phenylalanine or tryptophan, so it likely arises from a read error. This chain connects TRBV9 to TRBJ2-7, with D possibly matching TRBD2 (7 bases). V gave up 4 bases and J gave up 1 base, with 12 bases separating them. Germline values: CDR1 SGDLS, CDR2 YYNGEE. This CDR3 spans 14 amino acids. The CDR3 nucleotides read TGTGCCAGCAGCCAACGGGGGGCATCCTACGAGCAGTACTCC. Its protein is CASSQRGASYEQYS.

CDR3 sequence reads: CASSVAPRGSSYNEQFF. For the CDR3, the DNA is TGTGCCAGCAGCGTAGCCCCGCGGGGGAGCTCCTACAATGAGCAGTTCTTC. The chain joins TRBV9 to TRBJ2-1; TRBD2 agrees at 7 bases. The CDR3 has 17 residues. CDR1 and CDR2 from the germline V gene are SGDLS and YYNGEE. V shed 0 bases and J 0 bases; nucleotides not matched to a gene: 6.

The chain couples TRBV19 to TRBJ2-3; D gene uncertain. Per the germline V gene, CDR1 is LNHDA and CDR2 is SQIVND (reference sequence). Trimming pared 10 bases from V and 0 bases from J, leaving 14 bases between. The CDR3 covers 14 residues. In DNA, the CDR3 is TGTGCCACCAGGTCTGACGGAAGCACAGATACGCAGTATTTT. Translation: CATRSDGSTDTQYF. Together with reference TRBV19 and TRBJ2-3, the CDR3 gives the full variable domain: DGGITQSPKYLFRKEGQNVTLSCEQNLNHDAMYWYRQDPGQGLRLIYYSQIVNDFQKGDIAEGYSVSREKKESFPLTVTSAQKNPTAFYLCATRSDGSTDTQYFGPGTRLTVL.

The chain carries TRBV6-1 and TRBJ2-4; TRBD1 aligns across 8 bases. Germline CDR1 is MNHNS and CDR2 is SASEGT. Losses at the gene ends were 7 bases for V and 5 bases for J; bases not matched to a gene: 7. The CDR3 loop spans 14 amino acids. The DNA of the CDR3 is TGTGCCAGCATCATACAGGGGGGCCAAAACATTCAGTACTTC. This sequence encodes CASIIQGGQNIQYF.

V is TRBV7-3 and J is TRBJ1-1; D is unclear. V dropped 0 bases and J dropped 10 bases, with 9 bases sitting between them. The CDR3 spans 12 residues. The germline V gene encodes CDR1 SGHTA and CDR2 FQGTGA. In DNA, the CDR3 is TGTGCCAGCAGCTTAACCCCGATGAGAGCTTTCTTT. This translates into CASSLTPMRAFF.

The chain recombines TRBV6-6 with TRBJ2-7; D gene unclear. V was cut by 4 bases and J by 5 bases, with 15 bases left in between. The CDR3 runs 14 residues. The germline V gene has CDR1 MNHNY and CDR2 SVGAGI (reference sequence). Written as DNA, the CDR3 is TGTGCCAGCAGTTTACTGGGTATTGGTAACGAGCAGTACTTC. Encoded protein: CASSLLGIGNEQYF.

V and J are TRBV4-3 and TRBJ1-1; maybe TRBD1 (5 bases). CDR3 length equals 13 residues. With 3 bases removed from V and 3 bases from J, the gap between germline ends came to 8 bases. Germline V gene data show CDR1 as LGHNA and CDR2 as YSLEER. The DNA of the CDR3 is TGCGCCAGCAGCCATCGGGGCCACACTGAAGCTTTCTTT. Translated, it gives CASSHRGHTEAFF.

The J gene is TRBJ2-3, the V gene TRBV9; D may be TRBD2 (7 bases). The germline V gene encodes CDR1 SGDLS and CDR2 YYNGEE. This CDR3 spans 17 amino acids. Trimming shortened V by 4 bases and J by 2 bases, and 20 bases separated the two germline ends. The chain's CDR3 is CASSKGGALFLTDTQYF. DNA of the CDR3: TGTGCCAGCAGCAAAGGGGGGGCCCTTTTCCTCACAGATACGCAGTATTTT.